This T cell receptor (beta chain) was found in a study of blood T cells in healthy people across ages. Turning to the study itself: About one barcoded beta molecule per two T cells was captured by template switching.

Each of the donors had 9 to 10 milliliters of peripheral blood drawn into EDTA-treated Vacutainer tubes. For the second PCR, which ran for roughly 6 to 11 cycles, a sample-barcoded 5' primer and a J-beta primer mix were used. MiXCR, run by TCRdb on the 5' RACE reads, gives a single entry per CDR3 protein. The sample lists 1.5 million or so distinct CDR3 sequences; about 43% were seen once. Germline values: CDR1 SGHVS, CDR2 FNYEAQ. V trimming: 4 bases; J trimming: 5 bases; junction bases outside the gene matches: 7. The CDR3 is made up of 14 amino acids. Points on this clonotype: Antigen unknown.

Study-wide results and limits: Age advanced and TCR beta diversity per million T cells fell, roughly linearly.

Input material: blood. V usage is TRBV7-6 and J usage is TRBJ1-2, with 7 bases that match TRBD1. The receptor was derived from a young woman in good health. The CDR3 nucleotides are TGTGCCAGCAGCTCATCAGGGGGGGAATATGGCTACACCTTC. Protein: CASSSSGGEYGYTF.